The entry that follows covers one TCR beta chain sequence. This sample was included in a study of blood T cell repertoires in COVID-19. Turning to the study itself: Spain, Italy and the United States supplied samples that represented acute and convalescent COVID-19. Nucleic acid was either cDNA or gDNA, and it came from T cells, B-cell-depleted T cells, or PBMCs.

Seattle patients were enrolled during active infection and followed longitudinally. Source study methods: Nucleated cell counts were estimated from reference gene primer amplification. Sequencing used immunoSEQ multiplex PCR; TCRdb keeps in-frame clones, though not all of them. For V, J and clone size, that table is used; D and trimming come from the DNA. The table lists a few hundred thousand clones, over 85% of them singletons. This CDR3 region has 14 residues. This chain connects TRBV21-1 to TRBJ1-6; the table's D gene call, TRBD1, was not cross checked with the DNA. TRBV21-1 represents a pseudogene. This TCR was recovered from a woman aged 60-75 years with COVID-19, enrolled during active disease. Sample: peripheral blood. The CDR3 coding sequence is TGTGCCAGCAGCCGAGACACTTATAATTCACCCCTCCACTTT. Encoded protein: CASSRDTYNSPLHF.